A selection of T cell receptor beta chains follows, all from one sample in a study of blood T cell repertoires in COVID-19. TCRdb's copy holds only in-frame clones and misses some; the assay was immunoSEQ multiplex PCR. The sample yields hundreds of thousands of clones, about nine tenths seen once. The sequencing input was peripheral blood. These receptors all come from a woman between 50 and 59 years old with acute or convalescent COVID-19. Each CDR3 is given with its conserved first and last residue. Fields, in order: D gene, V gene, clone size, J gene, CDR3 protein, CDR3 DNA. A D gene is named only where the DNA matches it firmly. Clone size, where shown, is once, few, many, or a class for clones that have expanded.

D: NA
V: TRBV28
size: NA
J: TRBJ1-1
CDR3: CASSLGGLGGTEAFF
DNA: TGTGCCAGCAGTTTAGGGGGACTGGGCGGCACTGAAGCTTTCTTT

D: NA
V: TRBV5-1
size: NA
J: TRBJ1-6
CDR3: CASSFNSPPLHF
DNA: TGCGCCAGCAGCTTTAATAGTCCCCCCCTCCACTTT

D: NA
V: TRBV7-6
size: NA
J: TRBJ1-2
CDR3: CASSYQGRGVNGYTF
DNA: TGTGCCAGCAGCTATCAGGGCCGTGGGGTTAATGGCTACACCTTC

D: NA
V: TRBV10-2
size: NA
J: TRBJ2-2
CDR3: CASSEEDTGELFF
DNA: TGCGCCAGCAGTGAAGAGGACACCGGGGAGCTGTTTTTT

D: NA
V: TRBV6-5
size: NA
J: TRBJ1-1
CDR3: CASSYGQRNTEAFF
DNA: TGTGCCAGCAGTTACGGACAGAGGAACACTGAAGCTTTCTTT

D: TRBD2
V: TRBV11-2
size: NA
J: TRBJ2-2
CDR3: CASSLVRLAGGPGGELFF
DNA: TGTGCCAGCAGCTTAGTCCGACTCGCGGGAGGGCCGGGTGGGGAGCTGTTTTTT

D: TRBD1
V: TRBV19
size: NA
J: TRBJ1-2
CDR3: CASSTLTGDGYTF
DNA: TGTGCCAGTAGTACCCTGACAGGGGACGGCTACACCTTC

D: NA
V: TRBV7-7
size: NA
J: TRBJ2-7
CDR3: CASSNGVKRSYEQYF
DNA: TGTGCCAGCAGCAACGGGGTGAAACGTTCCTACGAGCAGTACTTC

D: TRBD2
V: TRBV5-6
size: NA
J: TRBJ2-5
CDR3: CASSRLQGGETQYF
DNA: TGTGCCAGCAGCCGTCTTCAGGGAGGGGAGACCCAGTACTTC

D: TRBD2
V: TRBV13
size: NA
J: TRBJ2-3
CDR3: CASSPGLADLDTQYF
DNA: TGTGCCAGCAGCCCGGGACTAGCGGATCTGGATACGCAGTATTTT

D: NA
V: TRBV19
size: NA
J: TRBJ2-4
CDR3: CASRGSDRLAKNIQYF
DNA: TGTGCCAGTCGAGGGTCGGATAGGCTAGCCAAAAACATTCAGTACTTC

D: TRBD2
V: TRBV7-2
size: NA
J: TRBJ2-3
CDR3: CASSFRRLAGADTQYF
DNA: TGTGCCAGCAGCTTTCGGCGACTAGCGGGAGCAGATACGCAGTATTTT

D: TRBD1
V: TRBV6-5
size: NA
J: TRBJ2-1
CDR3: CASWGTESYNEQFF
DNA: TGTGCCAGCTGGGGGACAGAGTCCTACAATGAGCAGTTCTTC

D: NA
V: TRBV6-5
size: NA
J: TRBJ2-7
CDR3: CASIGRSYEQYF
DNA: TGTGCCAGCATAGGGAGATCCTACGAGCAGTACTTC

D: TRBD1
V: TRBV10-3
size: NA
J: TRBJ2-7
CDR3: CAISRSGTGYEQYF
DNA: TGTGCCATCAGTAGATCCGGGACAGGTTACGAGCAGTACTTC

D: TRBD1
V: TRBV5-8
size: many
J: TRBJ2-7
CDR3: CASSSDRGPSYEQYF
DNA: TGTGCCAGCAGCTCCGACAGGGGGCCCTCCTACGAGCAGTACTTC

D: TRBD2
V: TRBV6-5
size: NA
J: TRBJ2-1
CDR3: CASRPAGTSHNEQFF
DNA: TGTGCCAGCAGGCCAGCCGGGACTAGCCACAATGAGCAGTTCTTC

D: NA
V: TRBV5-1
size: NA
J: TRBJ2-7
CDR3: CASSRGEGRQYF
DNA: TGCGCCAGCAGCCGGGGAGAGGGCCGGCAGTACTTC

D: NA
V: TRBV7-9
size: NA
J: TRBJ1-1
CDR3: CASSPQQGNTEAFF
DNA: TGTGCCAGCAGCCCTCAACAGGGTAACACTGAAGCTTTCTTT

D: NA
V: TRBV24-1
size: few
J: TRBJ2-3
CDR3: CATSDRRDTDTQYF
DNA: TGTGCCACCAGTGATCGTCGGGATACAGATACGCAGTATTTT

D: TRBD2
V: TRBV6-5
size: few
J: TRBJ2-1
CDR3: CASSQMTSGSGEQFF
DNA: TGTGCCAGCAGCCAAATGACTAGCGGGAGCGGTGAGCAGTTCTTC

D: TRBD2
V: TRBV30
size: NA
J: TRBJ2-5
CDR3: CAWSVLSGRRETQYF
DNA: TGTGCCTGGAGTGTACTGAGCGGGAGAAGGGAGACCCAGTACTTC

D: TRBD2
V: TRBV18
size: once
J: TRBJ2-1
CDR3: CASSPSGGTYNEQFF
DNA: TGTGCCAGCTCACCGTCGGGAGGGACCTACAATGAGCAGTTCTTC

D: TRBD1
V: TRBV19
size: NA
J: TRBJ2-3
CDR3: CASSVDRASTDTQYF
DNA: TGTGCCAGTAGTGTCGACAGGGCCAGCACAGATACGCAGTATTTT

D: TRBD1
V: TRBV13
size: NA
J: TRBJ1-1
CDR3: CASSLGGQGNTEAFF
DNA: TGTGCCAGCAGCTTAGGGGGACAGGGGAACACTGAAGCTTTCTTT

D: TRBD2
V: TRBV24-1
size: NA
J: TRBJ2-1
CDR3: CATSDAGESYNEQFF
DNA: TGTGCCACCAGTGATGCGGGGGAATCCTACAATGAGCAGTTCTTC

D: NA
V: TRBV29-1
size: NA
J: TRBJ2-3
CDR3: CSVEGGVAEYF
DNA: TGCAGCGTTGAAGGAGGAGTAGCCGAGTATTTT

D: TRBD1
V: TRBV7-6
size: once
J: TRBJ1-1
CDR3: CASSLAPIGQASTEAFF
DNA: TGTGCCAGCAGCTTGGCTCCTATTGGACAGGCCTCCACTGAAGCTTTCTTT

D: NA
V: TRBV6-6
size: NA
J: TRBJ2-2
CDR3: CASSLQGLAGELFF
DNA: TGTGCCAGCAGCCTACAGGGATTGGCCGGGGAGCTGTTTTTT

D: NA
V: TRBV3-1/TRBV3-2
size: NA
J: TRBJ2-7
CDR3: CASSQGEPSYEQYF
DNA: TGTGCCAGCAGCCAAGGGGAGCCCTCCTACGAGCAGTACTTC

D: TRBD1
V: TRBV19
size: once
J: TRBJ2-5
CDR3: CASSLGQGTETQYF
DNA: TGTGCCAGTAGTCTGGGACAGGGGACAGAGACCCAGTACTTC

D: NA
V: TRBV19
size: once
J: TRBJ2-3
CDR3: CASSKEQLRADTQYF
DNA: TGTGCCAGTAGTAAGGAACAGCTGAGAGCAGATACGCAGTATTTT

D: TRBD2
V: TRBV19
size: NA
J: TRBJ2-1
CDR3: CASAGGQLEQFF
DNA: TGTGCCAGTGCGGGGGGCCAATTGGAACAGTTCTTC

D: TRBD1
V: TRBV11-2
size: NA
J: TRBJ1-5
CDR3: CASSLDREGQPQHF
DNA: TGTGCCAGCAGCTTGGACAGGGAAGGACAGCCCCAGCATTTT

D: NA
V: TRBV6-6
size: NA
J: TRBJ1-5
CDR3: CASSAGTLNQPQHF
DNA: TGTGCCAGCAGTGCCGGGACACTCAATCAGCCCCAGCATTTT

D: TRBD2
V: TRBV5-1
size: NA
J: TRBJ2-5
CDR3: CASSGGLAGGTQYF
DNA: TGCGCCAGCAGCGGGGGACTAGCGGGAGGGACCCAGTACTTC

D: TRBD1
V: TRBV5-5
size: NA
J: TRBJ2-7
CDR3: CASSSPQQGAYEQYF
DNA: TGTGCCAGCAGCTCGCCCCAGCAGGGGGCCTACGAGCAGTACTTC

D: NA
V: TRBV27
size: NA
J: TRBJ2-5
CDR3: CASSFAAGPTQYF
DNA: TGTGCCAGCAGTTTCGCCGCGGGGCCGACCCAGTACTTC

D: NA
V: TRBV5-1
size: few
J: TRBJ1-1
CDR3: CASSPEGGGTEAFF
DNA: TGCGCCAGCAGCCCCGAGGGGGGGGGCACTGAAGCTTTCTTT

D: TRBD1
V: TRBV12-5
size: NA
J: TRBJ1-3
CDR3: CASAAGQGGSGNTIYF
DNA: TGTGCTAGTGCCGCCGGACAGGGCGGCTCTGGAAACACCATATATTTT

D: NA
V: TRBV3-1/TRBV3-2
size: NA
J: TRBJ1-3
CDR3: CASSPTDFSGNTIYF
DNA: TGTGCCAGCAGTCCCACGGACTTCTCTGGAAACACCATATATTTT

D: TRBD1
V: TRBV5-4
size: NA
J: TRBJ2-3
CDR3: CASRTWTGGGNTDTQYF
DNA: TGTGCCAGCAGAACGTGGACAGGGGGCGGTAACACAGATACGCAGTATTTT

D: NA
V: TRBV11-3
size: NA
J: TRBJ1-1
CDR3: CASSLEGLRGTEAFF
DNA: TGTGCCAGCAGCTTAGAAGGGCTCCGAGGGACTGAAGCTTTCTTT

D: NA
V: TRBV30
size: NA
J: TRBJ2-5
CDR3: CAWSSPGGQETQYF
DNA: TGTGCCTGGAGCTCTCCCGGGGGCCAAGAGACCCAGTACTTC

D: NA
V: TRBV4-3
size: NA
J: TRBJ2-1
CDR3: CASSLGVGSYNEQFF
DNA: TGCGCCAGCAGCCTCGGGGTGGGCTCCTACAATGAGCAGTTCTTC

D: NA
V: TRBV30
size: NA
J: TRBJ1-5
CDR3: CAWSVDGLGVPQHF
DNA: TGTGCCTGGAGTGTAGACGGTCTGGGAGTGCCCCAGCATTTT

D: NA
V: TRBV7-9
size: NA
J: TRBJ1-6
CDR3: CASSFENSPLHF
DNA: TGTGCCAGCAGCTTCGAGAATTCACCCCTCCACTTT

D: TRBD2
V: TRBV6-2/TRBV6-3
size: once
J: TRBJ2-7
CDR3: CASSYQGLAGPGYF
DNA: TGTGCCAGCAGTTACCAGGGACTAGCGGGACCCGGGTACTTC

D: NA
V: TRBV14
size: few
J: TRBJ1-2
CDR3: CASSQAGGYGYTF
DNA: TGTGCCAGCAGCCAAGCGGGAGGGTATGGCTACACCTTC

D: NA
V: TRBV29-1
size: NA
J: TRBJ2-1
CDR3: CSVGLAYPYNEQFF
DNA: TGCAGCGTTGGTCTAGCGTACCCCTACAATGAGCAGTTCTTC

D: TRBD1
V: TRBV12-3/TRBV12-4
size: NA
J: TRBJ2-1
CDR3: CASSSGQPNEQFF
DNA: TGTGCCAGCAGTTCGGGACAGCCCAATGAGCAGTTCTTC

D: NA
V: TRBV3-1/TRBV3-2
size: NA
J: TRBJ2-5
CDR3: CASSLLKGGETQYF
DNA: TGTGCCAGCAGCCTTCTTAAAGGAGGGGAGACCCAGTACTTC

D: TRBD2
V: TRBV19
size: few
J: TRBJ2-3
CDR3: CASIGGGALEDTQYF
DNA: TGTGCCAGTATTGGGGGAGGGGCCCTCGAGGATACGCAGTATTTT

D: TRBD1
V: TRBV27
size: NA
J: TRBJ1-6
CDR3: CASSFQGRQGFSNSPLHF
DNA: TGTGCCAGCAGTTTTCAAGGCCGACAGGGCTTCAGCAATTCACCCCTCCACTTT

D: NA
V: TRBV10-3
size: NA
J: TRBJ1-3
CDR3: CASGGNTIYF
DNA: TGTGCCTCCGGGGGAAACACCATATATTTT